The next 4 T cell receptor beta chains were all read from a single sample in a study of OX40 agonist ivuxolimab in advanced cancers. Profiled with immunoSEQ multiplex PCR; TCRdb holds only in-frame clones, not every one. Among roughly 67,000 clones listed, approximately 91% were seen once. The source was CD4+ or CD8+ T cells sorted from blood, collected in a trial of the OX40 agonist ivuxolimab. The receptors stem from an adult with an advanced solid tumor such as melanoma, head and neck, liver or kidney cancer.

The chain uses TRBV6-6 and TRBJ1-3; D gene uncertain. The CDR3 totals 14 residues. Germline V lookup: CDR1 MNHNY, CDR2 SVGAGI (reference sequence). The V end was cut by 6 bases, the J end by 0 bases, with 9 bases between. CDR3 region: CASRDDASGNTIYF. CDR3 DNA sequence: TGTGCCAGCAGAGACGATGCCTCTGGAAACACCATATATTTT.

The chain carries TRBV5-1 and TRBJ2-1, with 11 bases lining up with TRBD1. With V trimmed by 4 bases and J by 8 bases, 5 bases remained unmatched. The CDR3 length is 14 residues. Germline CDR1 is SGHRS and CDR2 is YFSETQ. CDR3 in DNA: TGCGCCAGCAGCAGAGGACAGGGGGCTGATGAGCAGTTCTTC. The encoded protein is CASSRGQGADEQFF.

This clone came up once. The genes are TRBV7-8 and TRBJ1-2, with D uncertain. Trimming removed 3 bases from V and 7 bases from J, with 9 bases in between. Germline V gene sequence: CDR1 SGHVS, CDR2 FQNEAQ. This CDR3 comprises 12 residues. In DNA, the CDR3 is TGTGCCAGCAGCTTCCTAAAGGGTGGCTACACCTTC. This codes for CASSFLKGGYTF. Combining the CDR3 with reference TRBV7-8 and TRBJ1-2 gives the whole variable domain GAGVSQSPRYKVAKRGQDVALRCDPISGHVSLFWYQQALGQGPEFLTYFQNEAQLDKSGLPSDRFFAERPEGSVSTLKIQRTQQEDSAVYLCASSFLKGGYTFGSGTRLTVV.

The chain carries TRBV5-6 and TRBJ2-7; D is perhaps TRBD2 (5 bases). V shed 2 bases and J shed 0 bases, with 6 bases lying between them. This CDR3 is 13 amino acids long. In germline, CDR1 is SGHDT, CDR2 YYEEEE. The CDR3 DNA sequence: TGTGCCAGCAGCTTCAGCGGCTCCTACGAGCAGTACTTC. Its protein is CASSFSGSYEQYF.